The 14 T cell receptor beta chains given below trace back to one sample, sequenced in a study of human CD4 T cells and Enterobacteriaceae. Sorting took every CD4+ cell except CD45RA+CCR7+CD95- naive cells, reaching over 98% purity. The protocol was immunoSEQ multiplex PCR, while the TCRdb copy is restricted to in-frame clones and leaves out a portion. The table includes 27,000 or so clones, approximately 81% detected once. Sequencing used memory CD4+ T cells from blood. These receptors were obtained from a human donor in good health.

The V call is TRBV19, the J call TRBJ2-3; 7 nucleotides match TRBD1. CDR3 length: 14 amino acids. Germline assignment: CDR1 LNHDA and CDR2 SQIVND (reference sequence). The V and J ends lost 9 bases and 6 bases, in that order; junction bases with no gene match: 12. As DNA, the CDR3 is TGTGCCAGCGAGACTGGACAGGCCCGGGATACGCAGTATTTT. Residues: CASETGQARDTQYF.

V gene TRBV6-1 combines with J gene TRBJ1-6; 8 positions match TRBD1. This CDR3 region has 15 residues. The germline gives CDR1 MNHNS, CDR2 SASEGT. Trimming cost V 10 bases and J 5 bases; bases outside gene matches: 10. The CDR3, as DNA: TGTGCCATTCGGAGCGACAGGGGAGATAATTCACCCCTCCACTTT. Its translation: CAIRSDRGDNSPLHF.

The chain combines TRBV2 with TRBJ2-2, with 9 bases lining up with TRBD1. CDR3 size: 16 residues. Germline CDR1 and CDR2: SNHLY and FYNNEI. J gave up 1 base and V 4 bases, and 4 bases lay outside the gene matches. The CDR3 nucleotides are TGTGCCAGCAGTGGAGGGACAGGGAAGAACACCGGGGAGCTGTTTTTT. The encoded protein is CASSGGTGKNTGELFF. The full variable domain, rest sourced from reference TRBV2 and TRBJ2-2, is EPEVTQTPSHQVTQMGQEVILRCVPISNHLYFYWYRQILGQKVEFLVSFYNNEISEKSEIFDDQFSVERPDGSNFTLKIRSTKLEDSAMYFCASSGGTGKNTGELFFGEGSRLTVL.

The rearrangement links TRBV5-1 to TRBJ1-3; the D is unclear. Germline CDR1 is SGHRS and CDR2 is YFSETQ. The V end lost 0 bases, the J end lost 11 bases, and 12 bases lay between the germline ends. The CDR3 spans 13 residues. This CDR3 reads CASSLEGSRAIYF. CDR3 nucleotide sequence: TGCGCCAGCAGCTTGGAAGGCAGCCGCGCCATATATTTT.

V and J are TRBV19 and TRBJ1-1; D possibly corresponds to TRBD1 (5 bases). V shed 8 bases and J shed 3 bases, with 13 bases lying between them. From germline, CDR1 is LNHDA and CDR2 SQIVND (reference sequence). The CDR3 runs to 13 residues. The DNA of the CDR3 is TGTGCCAGTCTAATAGCGGGGCACACTGAAGCTTTCTTT. It yields the protein CASLIAGHTEAFF.

In its sample, this clone was seen a few times. This chain joins TRBV7-2 and TRBJ2-6, with TRBD1 matching 8 bases. Germline loops: CDR1 SGHTA, CDR2 FQGNSA. J lost 2 bases, V lost 6 bases, and 3 bases had no gene match. This CDR3 is built from 15 residues. The CDR3 protein is CASSSGGAGANVLTF. The CDR3 nucleotides are TGTGCCAGCAGTTCAGGGGGCGCTGGGGCCAACGTCCTGACTTTC. The variable domain in full, with the rest retrieved from reference TRBV7-2 and TRBJ2-6, is GAGVSQSPSNKVTEKGKDVELRCDPISGHTALYWYRQSLGQGLEFLIYFQGNSAPDKSGLPSDRFSAERTGGSVSTLTIQRTQQEDSAVYLCASSSGGAGANVLTFGAGSRLTVL.

The gene calls are TRBV4-1 and TRBJ1-6; 9 bases agree with TRBD1. J gave up 8 bases and V 3 bases, and 11 bases lay outside the gene matches. The CDR3 spans 17 residues. Germline assignment: CDR1 MGHRA and CDR2 YSYEKL. CDR3 nucleotide sequence: TGCGCCAGCAGCCAGGAAGACAGGGGGTTTCGTTATTCACCCCTCCACTTT. Translating gives CASSQEDRGFRYSPLHF.

V gene TRBV19 combines with J gene TRBJ2-2, with 12 bases lining up with TRBD2. CDR1 is LNHDA and CDR2 is SQIVND in the germline V gene (reference sequence). The length of the CDR3 is 17 residues. The V segment lost 2 bases and the J segment 2 bases; nucleotides outside the gene matches: 3. The CDR3: CASSIFGLAGNTGELFF. The CDR3 DNA follows: TGTGCCAGTAGTATATTTGGACTAGCGGGAAACACCGGGGAGCTGTTTTTT.

The chain combines TRBV5-1 with TRBJ1-4, with 12 bases fitting TRBD1. Per germline, CDR1 SGHRS and CDR2 YFSETQ. This CDR3 has 18 amino acids. Trimming cost V 4 bases and J 5 bases; bases outside gene matches: 12. The CDR3 spells CASSPSGTGGEGNEKLFF. The DNA of the CDR3 is TGCGCCAGCAGCCCAAGCGGGACAGGGGGCGAAGGGAATGAAAAACTGTTTTTT.

The DNA for the CDR3 is TGTGCCAGCAGTAACCGACGAGCAGGGAGGAATGAGCAGTTCTTC. It encodes CASSNRRAGRNEQFF. The genes are TRBV6-1 and TRBJ2-1; tentative D call: TRBD2 (6 bases). The CDR3 has 15 residues. V was shortened by 5 bases and J by 7 bases, with 18 bases between the two germline ends. Germline lookup yields CDR1 MNHNS and CDR2 SASEGT.

This chain uses TRBV12-1 with TRBJ2-5; TRBD1, the D gene given by the table, was not confirmed from the DNA. TRBV12-1 is described as a pseudogene. CDR3 length equals 16 residues. In DNA, the CDR3 is TGTGCCAGCAGCTTTCTACAGGGCGTTTTACAAGAGACCCAGTACTTC. It translates to CASSFLQGVLQETQYF.

The chain combines TRBV11-2 with TRBJ2-1; D might be TRBD2 (7 bases). CDR1 is SGHAT and CDR2 is FQNNGV in the germline V gene. V was trimmed by 5 bases and J by 5 bases, leaving 16 bases between them. This CDR3 is built from 15 residues. The DNA for the CDR3 is TGTGCCAGCAGCCCGTGGGGGGGGCGAGACAATGAGCAGTTCTTC. Its translation is CASSPWGGRDNEQFF.

The chain carries TRBV30 and TRBJ2-5; D not certain. Trimming took off 0 bases at V and 3 bases at J, with 5 bases between the two ends. The CDR3 spans 12 residues. From germline, CDR1 is GTSNPN and CDR2 SVGIG (reference sequence). The CDR3 here is CAWSVQKETQYF. CDR3 sequence (DNA): TGTGCCTGGAGTGTACAGAAAGAGACCCAGTACTTC. Combining the CDR3 with reference TRBV30 and TRBJ2-5 gives the whole variable domain SQTIHQWPATLVQPVGSPLSLECTVEGTSNPNLYWYRQAAGRGLQLLFYSVGIGQISSEVPQNLSASRPQDRQFILSSKKLLLSDSGFYLCAWSVQKETQYFGPGTRLLVL.

Here the CDR3 reads CASSQDVQGRYEQYF. As DNA, the CDR3 is TGTGCCAGCAGCCAAGATGTGCAGGGAAGGTACGAGCAGTACTTC. The chain carries TRBV4-2 and TRBJ2-7; D may be TRBD1 (5 bases). Trimming cost V 0 bases and J 4 bases, with 13 bases left between them. The CDR3 runs to 15 residues. The V gene's germline CDR1 is LGHNA and CDR2 YNFKEQ.